The sample holds a few counts of the clone carrying this TCR beta chain. Constant-region reverse primers amplified full-length variable regions, followed by semi-nested Nested Universal Primer A PCR. TCRdb processed the 5' RACE reads anew with MiXCR; each CDR3 protein has one entry. Here the sample spans 6,500 to 9,000 distinct CDR3 sequences, approximately 67% being singletons. V dropped 4 bases and J dropped 3; count of bases not matched to a gene: 9. The CDR3 covers 16 residues. Germline loops: CDR1 MDHEN, CDR2 SYDVKM. Material: tumor-infiltrating naive CD4+ T cells sorted from the breast tumor. Subset given: naive CD4+ T cells, CD4+CD45RA+CD25-. This receptor was identified in a female donor with breast cancer. The chain uses TRBV28 and TRBJ2-4; 7 bases are a match to TRBD1. CDR3 residues: CASSSGGQGDKNIQYF. CDR3 bases: TGTGCCAGCAGTTCTGGGGGCCAGGGGGACAAAAACATTCAGTACTTC.